These 2 T cell receptor beta chains originate from one sample sequenced in a study of shared clonotypes between healthy human individuals. Clones were read by immunoSEQ multiplex PCR, and TCRdb kept only the in-frame ones, dropping some. The data show a few million clones, about 92% seen once. Sequencing was performed on naive CD4+ T cells sorted from blood. Subset of the sample: CD45RA+ positively selected. These receptors originate from a man between 18 and 29 years old in good health.

The chain joins TRBV27 to TRBJ2-6; D gene uncertain. Germline V gives CDR1 MNHEY, CDR2 SMNVEV (reference sequence). The CDR3 is made up of 15 amino acids. The V end lost 4 bases, the J end lost 3 bases, and 10 bases lay between the germline ends. The CDR3 sequence is CASSSFQVGANVLTF. DNA of the CDR3: TGTGCCAGCAGTTCGTTCCAGGTTGGGGCCAACGTCCTGACTTTC.

This chain joins TRBV2 and TRBJ1-2, with TRBD1 matching 8 bases. With V trimmed by 8 bases and J by 7 bases, 6 bases remained unmatched. Germline CDR1 is SNHLY and CDR2 is FYNNEI. The CDR3 extends over 12 amino acids. Here the CDR3 reads CASGTGGFGYTF. The CDR3, as DNA: TGTGCCAGCGGAACAGGGGGGTTTGGCTACACCTTC.